Sequencing of this TCR beta chain was carried out in a study of T-cell memory formation after mild COVID-19. With 5 bases clipped from V and 8 bases from J, the junction kept 10 bases outside the gene matches. The CDR3 length is 15 residues. CDR1 is SGHRS and CDR2 is YFSETQ in the germline V gene. Each CDR3 protein is one row after TCRdb ran MiXCR on the 5' RACE reads. Here the sample spans over 400,000 distinct CDR3 sequences, 20% to 25% being singletons. This clonotype was counted between two and nine times. The specimen was PBMCs or a T cell subset sorted from them (not recorded which). The rearrangement joins TRBV5-1 to TRBJ1-2; 12 bases map to TRBD1. The sequence was collected from an adult woman who had mild COVID-19 (a few samples of this study predate the infection). Cell type and time point are not known. DNA of the CDR3: TGCGCCAGCAGTTCCGGGACAGGGGGCGCGGACGGCTACACCTTC. It specifies CASSSGTGGADGYTF.